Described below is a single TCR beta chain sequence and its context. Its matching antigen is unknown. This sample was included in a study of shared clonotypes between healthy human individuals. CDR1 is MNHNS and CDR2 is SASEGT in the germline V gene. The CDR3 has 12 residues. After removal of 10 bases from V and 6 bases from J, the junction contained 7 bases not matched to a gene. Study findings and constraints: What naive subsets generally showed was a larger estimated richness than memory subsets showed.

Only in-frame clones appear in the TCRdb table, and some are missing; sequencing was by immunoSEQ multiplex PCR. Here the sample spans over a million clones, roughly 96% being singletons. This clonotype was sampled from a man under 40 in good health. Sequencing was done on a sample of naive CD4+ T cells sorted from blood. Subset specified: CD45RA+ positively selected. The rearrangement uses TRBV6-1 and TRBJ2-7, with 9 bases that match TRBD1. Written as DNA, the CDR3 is TGTGCCACTAGGGGGACAGGGCCCGAGCAGTACTTC. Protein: CATRGTGPEQYF.